A single sample is the source of the 19 T cell receptor beta chains below, sequenced in a study of blood T cell repertoires in COVID-19. Assay used: immunoSEQ multiplex PCR; TCRdb lists only in-frame clones, some missing. This table holds fewer than 300,000 clones, roughly 79% found once. What was sequenced was peripheral blood. These receptors all stem from an older woman with active or convalescent COVID-19.

The rearrangement joins TRBV18 to TRBJ1-2; 9 nucleotides match TRBD1. Germline CDR1 reads KGHSH; CDR2 reads LQKENI. The J segment lost 7 bases and the V segment lost 5 bases, leaving 17 bases of the junction unmatched. The CDR3 length is 17 residues. The CDR3 loop reads CASSSAGQGLKLGGYTF. The CDR3 nucleotides are TGTGCCAGCTCATCCGCGGGACAGGGACTCAAGCTGGGTGGCTACACCTTC.

This rearrangement joins TRBV4-2 to TRBJ2-6; no clear D. Between the trimmed V and J ends, which lost 2 bases and 2 bases, there was a span of 7 bases. This CDR3 spans 15 amino acids. The V gene's germline CDR1 is LGHNA and CDR2 YNFKEQ. Here the CDR3 reads CASSQIDTGANVLTF. CDR3 bases: TGTGCCAGCAGCCAAATAGACACTGGGGCCAACGTCCTGACTTTC.

The chain combines TRBV5-4 with TRBJ2-7, with 9 bases aligning to TRBD2. The ends lost 0 bases at V and 4 bases at J; junction bases unmatched: 5. The CDR3 has 15 residues. Germline V gene lookup returns CDR1 SGHNT and CDR2 YYREEE (reference sequence). The CDR3 protein is CASSLVPSGAYEQYF. The CDR3 bases are TGTGCCAGCAGCTTGGTTCCTAGCGGGGCGTACGAGCAGTACTTC.

This clone has only a few counts. CDR3 coding DNA: TGTGCCAGTAGTATAGATCACGGACAGGGGAGATACTATGGCTACACCTTC. Its protein is CASSIDHGQGRYYGYTF. The rearrangement uses TRBV19 and TRBJ1-2; 9 bases are shared with TRBD1. The V segment lost 0 bases and the J segment 3 bases; nucleotides outside the gene matches: 8. The germline V gene encodes CDR1 LNHDA and CDR2 SQIVND (reference sequence). There are 17 residues in the CDR3.

In its sample, this clone was seen once. The chain couples TRBV18 to TRBJ1-3, with D perhaps matching TRBD1 (6 bases). The CDR3 is 15 amino acids. Germline loops: CDR1 KGHSH, CDR2 LQKENI. The V and J ends lost 6 bases and 4 bases respectively, with 16 bases between them. CDR3 protein: CASSLAGAGGNTIYF. In DNA, the CDR3 is TGTGCCAGCTCTCTCGCAGGGGCTGGAGGAAACACCATATATTTT.

This clone was found once. J is TRBJ2-1 and V is TRBV4-3; tentatively, D is TRBD2 (7 bases). The CDR3 covers 15 residues. The V gene lost 0 bases and the J gene lost 8 bases, with 14 bases spanning the gap. CDR1 is LGHNA and CDR2 is YSLEER in the germline V gene. The DNA of the CDR3 is TGCGCCAGCAGCCAAGATTGGGGGGGCGCGTATGAGCAGTTCTTC. Protein sequence: CASSQDWGGAYEQFF.

V gene TRBV9 combines with J gene TRBJ2-1, with D unresolved. This CDR3 is built from 15 residues. The V and J ends lost 1 base and 0 bases respectively, with 8 bases between them. CDR1 and CDR2 from the germline V gene are SGDLS and YYNGEE. The CDR3 loop reads CASSVNQASYNEQFF. The CDR3 region has the DNA TGTGCCAGCAGCGTAAATCAGGCCTCCTACAATGAGCAGTTCTTC.

The V gene is TRBV18, the J gene TRBJ1-2; the D gene is possibly TRBD1 (5 bases). Germline V gene data show CDR1 as KGHSH and CDR2 as LQKENI. CDR3 length: 15 amino acids. Between the trimmed V and J ends, which lost 1 base and 7 bases, there was a span of 16 bases. CDR3 in amino acids: CASSPRSQGEVGYTF. CDR3 sequence (DNA): TGTGCCAGCTCACCACGGTCCCAGGGCGAGGTTGGCTACACCTTC.

The chain recombines TRBV2 with TRBJ2-5; 10 bases agree with TRBD2. The CDR3 runs 15 residues. CDR1 SNHLY and CDR2 FYNNEI come from the germline V gene. V was pared by 5 bases and J by 1 base, with 4 bases of the junction left unmatched. The CDR3 region is CASSSRTSGQETQYF. The CDR3 DNA is TGTGCCAGCAGTTCGCGGACTAGCGGCCAAGAGACCCAGTACTTC. Drawing the rest from reference TRBV2 and TRBJ2-5, the complete variable domain is EPEVTQTPSHQVTQMGQEVILRCVPISNHLYFYWYRQILGQKVEFLVSFYNNEISEKSEIFDDQFSVERPDGSNFTLKIRSTKLEDSAMYFCASSSRTSGQETQYFGPGTRLLVL.

The gene calls are TRBV7-2 and TRBJ2-7; the D is unclear. CDR1 SGHTA and CDR2 FQGNSA come from the germline V gene. The CDR3 loop spans 11 amino acids. The germline V and J ends were trimmed by 6 bases and 3 bases, with 6 bases remaining between them. The CDR3 coding sequence is TGTGCCAGCAGATCACTCTACGAGCAGTACTTC. Translated, it gives CASRSLYEQYF. The full variable domain, rest sourced from reference TRBV7-2 and TRBJ2-7, is GAGVSQSPSNKVTEKGKDVELRCDPISGHTALYWYRQSLGQGLEFLIYFQGNSAPDKSGLPSDRFSAERTGGSVSTLTIQRTQQEDSAVYLCASRSLYEQYFGPGTRLTVT.

Regarding this clone: This sample also contains other DNA sequences that code for the same CDR3. The chain joins TRBV24-1 to TRBJ1-5; D is possibly TRBD1 (5 bases). In germline, CDR1 is KGHDR, CDR2 SFDVKD. With 2 bases removed from V and 4 bases from J, the gap between germline ends came to 8 bases. This CDR3 contains 14 residues. The CDR3 loop is CATSDSGSNQPQHF. The CDR3 DNA reads as TGTGCCACCAGTGATTCAGGGTCAAATCAGCCCCAGCATTTT.

J is TRBJ2-7 and V is TRBV5-1; 7 bases align to TRBD1. Trimming at V came to 0 bases and at J to 2 bases, leaving 2 bases not matched to a gene. Germline CDR1 is SGHRS and CDR2 is YFSETQ. CDR3 size: 14 residues. The DNA of the CDR3 is TGCGCCAGCAGCTTGGGGGACAGACCCTACGAGCAGTACTTC. Translation: CASSLGDRPYEQYF.

The rearrangement links TRBV7-8 to TRBJ2-1; D is perhaps TRBD1 (5 bases). The CDR3 is 17 amino acids. CDR1 and CDR2 (germline): SGHVS, FQNEAQ. Trimming removed 5 bases from V and 9 bases from J, with 26 bases in between. Here the CDR3 DNA reads TGTGCCAGCAGCCCGGATTCAGGGCGATGGGTGAAGGGTGAGCAGTTCTTC. Protein sequence: CASSPDSGRWVKGEQFF.

This clone was picked up one time. J is TRBJ2-2 and V is TRBV5-6; D possibly corresponds to TRBD2 (6 bases). V was clipped by 4 bases and J by 3 bases, with 16 bases between them. The CDR3 is 16 residues long. The V gene's germline CDR1 is SGHDT and CDR2 YYEEEE. As DNA, the CDR3 is TGTGCCAGCAGCCGGCGCGGGGCCCGAGACACCGGGGAGCTGTTTTTT. Translated, it gives CASSRRGARDTGELFF.

The gene calls are TRBV29-1 and TRBJ1-3; 7 bases are shared with TRBD1. Germline-derived CDR1 and CDR2 are SQVTM and ANQGSEA. This CDR3 is built from 12 residues. V was pared by 4 bases and J by 4 bases, with 1 base of the junction left unmatched. CDR3 in amino acids: CSVGRGGNTIYF. The CDR3 DNA sequence: TGCAGCGTTGGCAGGGGGGGAAACACCATATATTTT.

In this sample, this clone turned up a few times. The rearrangement uses TRBV29-1 and TRBJ1-1; 7 bases agree with TRBD1. Germline V CDR1 and CDR2: SQVTM, ANQGSEA. Trimming at V came to 7 bases and at J to 2 bases, leaving 4 bases not matched to a gene. The CDR3 is 12 amino acids. DNA of the CDR3: TGCAGCGCCTACAGGGGAAACACTGAAGCTTTCTTT. The encoded protein is CSAYRGNTEAFF.

The rearrangement uses TRBV2 and TRBJ2-2; D is ambiguous. V lost 9 bases and J 4 bases, leaving 12 bases between the germline ends. The CDR3 is made up of 13 amino acids. Germline CDR1 is SNHLY and CDR2 is FYNNEI. This chain's CDR3 is CASHLLATGELFF. DNA for the CDR3: TGTGCCAGTCACCTGTTGGCCACCGGGGAGCTGTTTTTT.

This chain's CDR3 is CATSIAGESFEENTGELFF. The CDR3 DNA sequence: TGTGCCACCTCTATAGCAGGGGAGAGTTTTGAGGAGAACACCGGGGAGCTGTTTTTT. The rearrangement links TRBV24-1 to TRBJ2-2; D may be TRBD1 (6 bases). Germline CDR1 is KGHDR and CDR2 is SFDVKD. CDR3 length: 19 residues. The V end lost 9 bases, the J end lost 1 base, and 26 bases lay between the germline ends.

The genes are TRBV15 and TRBJ1-3, with D perhaps matching TRBD1 (6 bases). The CDR3 runs 14 residues. Trimming took 8 bases from V and 1 from J, leaving 12 bases between them. Germline lookup yields CDR1 LNHNV and CDR2 YYDKDF (reference sequence). The CDR3 reads CATRLRGSGNTIYF. CDR3 in DNA: TGTGCCACCCGCTTAAGGGGGTCTGGAAACACCATATATTTT.